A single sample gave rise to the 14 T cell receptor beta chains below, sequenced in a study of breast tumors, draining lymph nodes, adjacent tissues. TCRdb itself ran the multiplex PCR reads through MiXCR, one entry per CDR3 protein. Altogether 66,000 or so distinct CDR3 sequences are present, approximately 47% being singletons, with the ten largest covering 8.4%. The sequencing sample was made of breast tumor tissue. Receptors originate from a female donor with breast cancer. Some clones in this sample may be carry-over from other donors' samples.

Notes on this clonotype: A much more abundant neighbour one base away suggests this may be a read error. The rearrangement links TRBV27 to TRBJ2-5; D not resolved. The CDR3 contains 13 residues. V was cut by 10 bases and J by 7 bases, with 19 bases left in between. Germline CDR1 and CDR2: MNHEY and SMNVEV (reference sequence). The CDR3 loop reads CANRSIDSLTQYF. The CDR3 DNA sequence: TGTGCCAACAGATCGATTGATTCATTGACCCAGTACTTC.

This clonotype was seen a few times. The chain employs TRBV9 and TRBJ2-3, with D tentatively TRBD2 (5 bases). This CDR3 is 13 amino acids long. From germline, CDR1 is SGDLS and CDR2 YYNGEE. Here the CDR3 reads CARAQRSTDTQYF. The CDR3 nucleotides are TGTGCTAGAGCCCAGCGGAGCACAGATACGCAGTATTTT.

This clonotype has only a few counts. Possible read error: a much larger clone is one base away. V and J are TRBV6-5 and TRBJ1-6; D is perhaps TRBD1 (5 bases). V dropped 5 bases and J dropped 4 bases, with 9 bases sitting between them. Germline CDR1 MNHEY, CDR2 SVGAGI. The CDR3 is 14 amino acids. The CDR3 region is CASSRGDYNSPLHF. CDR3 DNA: TGTGCCAGCAGTCGGGGCGATTATAATTCACCCCTCCACTTT.

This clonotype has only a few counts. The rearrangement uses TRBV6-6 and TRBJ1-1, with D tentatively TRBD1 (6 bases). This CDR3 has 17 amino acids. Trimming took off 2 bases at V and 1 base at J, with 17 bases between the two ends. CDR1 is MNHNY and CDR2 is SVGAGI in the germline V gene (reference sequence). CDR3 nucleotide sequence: TGTGCCAGCAGTTACACCCCCAGGGGCAGGGGGAACACTGAAGCTTTCTTT. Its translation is CASSYTPRGRGNTEAFF.

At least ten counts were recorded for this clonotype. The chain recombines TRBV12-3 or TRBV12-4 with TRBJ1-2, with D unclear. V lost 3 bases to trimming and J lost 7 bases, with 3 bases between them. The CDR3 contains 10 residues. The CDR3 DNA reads TGTGCCAGCAGTTTCAGTGGCTACACCTTC. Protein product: CASSFSGYTF.

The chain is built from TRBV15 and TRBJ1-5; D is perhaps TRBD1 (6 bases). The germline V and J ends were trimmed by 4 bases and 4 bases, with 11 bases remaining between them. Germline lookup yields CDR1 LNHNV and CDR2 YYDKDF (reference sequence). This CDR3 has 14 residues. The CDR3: CATSKGGRNQPQHF. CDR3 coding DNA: TGTGCCACCAGCAAGGGGGGGAGGAATCAGCCCCAGCATTTT.

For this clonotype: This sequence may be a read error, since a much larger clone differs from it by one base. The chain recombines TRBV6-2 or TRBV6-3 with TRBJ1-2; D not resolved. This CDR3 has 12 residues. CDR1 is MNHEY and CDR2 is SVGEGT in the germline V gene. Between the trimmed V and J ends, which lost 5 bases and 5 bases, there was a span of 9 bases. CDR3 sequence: CASSPPRYGYTF. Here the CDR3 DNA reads TGTGCCAGCAGTCCACCGAGATATGGCTACACCTTC.

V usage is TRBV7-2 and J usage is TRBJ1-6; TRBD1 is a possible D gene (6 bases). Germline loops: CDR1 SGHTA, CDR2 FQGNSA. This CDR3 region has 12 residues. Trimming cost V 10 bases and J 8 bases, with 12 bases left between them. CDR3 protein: CAIIRGHSPLHF. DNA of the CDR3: TGTGCCATTATTCGGGGGCATTCACCCCTCCACTTT.

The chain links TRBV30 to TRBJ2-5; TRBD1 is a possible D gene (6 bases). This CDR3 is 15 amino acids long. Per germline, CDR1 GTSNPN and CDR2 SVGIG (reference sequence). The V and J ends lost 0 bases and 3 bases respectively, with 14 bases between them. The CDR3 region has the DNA TGTGCCTGGAGTGTTTGGTCGGCAGGGGAAGAGACCCAGTACTTC. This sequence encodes CAWSVWSAGEETQYF.

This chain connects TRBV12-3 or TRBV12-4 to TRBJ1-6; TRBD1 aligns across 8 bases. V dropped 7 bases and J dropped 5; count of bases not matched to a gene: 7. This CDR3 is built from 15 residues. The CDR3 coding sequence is TGTGCCAGCACTGGGGGGACAGGCAATAATTCACCCCTCCACTTT. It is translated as CASTGGTGNNSPLHF.

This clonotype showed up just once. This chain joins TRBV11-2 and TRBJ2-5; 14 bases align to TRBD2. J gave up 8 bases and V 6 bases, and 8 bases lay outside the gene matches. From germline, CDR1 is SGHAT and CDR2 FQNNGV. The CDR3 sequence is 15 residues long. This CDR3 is CASRDTGLAGATQYF. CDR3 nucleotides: TGTGCCAGCAGGGACACGGGACTAGCGGGGGCAACCCAGTACTTC.

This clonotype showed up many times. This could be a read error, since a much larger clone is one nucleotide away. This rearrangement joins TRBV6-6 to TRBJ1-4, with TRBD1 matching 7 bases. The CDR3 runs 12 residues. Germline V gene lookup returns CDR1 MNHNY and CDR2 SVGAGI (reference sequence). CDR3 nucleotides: TGTGCCAGCAGTCACCGCGACAGGGTCGAGATTTTT. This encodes CASSHRDRVEIF.

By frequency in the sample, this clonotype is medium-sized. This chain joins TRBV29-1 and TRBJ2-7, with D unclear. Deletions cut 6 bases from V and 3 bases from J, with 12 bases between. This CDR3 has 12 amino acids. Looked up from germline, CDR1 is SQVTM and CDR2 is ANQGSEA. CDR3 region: CSVRIHGYEQYF. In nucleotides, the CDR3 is TGCAGCGTGCGGATTCACGGCTACGAGCAGTACTTC.

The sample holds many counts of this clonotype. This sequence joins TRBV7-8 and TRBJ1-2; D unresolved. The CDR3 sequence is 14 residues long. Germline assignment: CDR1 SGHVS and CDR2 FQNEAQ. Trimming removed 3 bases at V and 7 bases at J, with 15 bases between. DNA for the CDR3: TGTGCCAGCAGCTTCGGACCGGCTAGGAGTGGCTACACCTTC. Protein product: CASSFGPARSGYTF.